The source of this T cell receptor beta chain is a study of human T cells and chemical hapten exposure. This clonotype was counted at least ten times. The sample's time point: healthy volunteer bleed at 2 weeks. Total RNA was isolated from unfractionated whole blood. The CDR3 sequence is 14 residues long. After removal of 0 bases from V and 5 bases from J, the junction contained 3 bases not matched to a gene. Per germline, CDR1 MNHEY and CDR2 SVGAGI. The library tagged individual cDNA molecules with unique molecular identifiers. MiXCR was run by TCRdb on the RACE reads, yielding one entry per CDR3 protein. In the table there are over 45,000 distinct CDR3 sequences, 3.5% to 4.5% of which are singletons.

The material sequenced was whole blood. The receptor's source is a female donor in good health. Some clones in this sample may be carry-over from other donors' samples. The rearrangement uses TRBV6-5 and TRBJ2-5, with TRBD2 matching 7 bases. The CDR3 coding sequence is TGTGCCAGCAGTTACTCTTGGGGGGGTGAGACCCAGTACTTC. Amino acid sequence: CASSYSWGGETQYF.